The rows below give T cell receptor beta chains drawn from one sample of a study of T cells in Graves' hyperthyroidism and ophthalmopathy. TCRdb independently ran MiXCR on the multiplex PCR reads; one entry per CDR3 protein. The table shows 600,000 to 650,000 distinct CDR3 sequences, with about a fifth occurring only once. The source material was blood. Receptors originate from a man aged 25 to 40 with Graves' ophthalmopathy. CDR3s include the opening cysteine and the closing phenylalanine or tryptophan. A D gene is named only where the DNA matches it firmly. Clone size is shown for a subset of rows, as once, few, many or a class of expanded clone.

j_gene,v_gene,d_gene,abundance,CDR3aa,CDR3nt
TRBJ2-7,TRBV6-1,-,few,CASSEVWGLPSYEQYF,TGTGCCAGCAGTGAGGTTTGGGGTCTACCTAGCTACGAGCAGTACTTC
TRBJ1-1,TRBV11-2,TRBD1,many,CASSPSSGQGAGEAFF,TGTGCCAGCAGCCCCTCCTCGGGCCAGGGGGCCGGTGAAGCTTTCTTT
TRBJ1-1,TRBV30,-,many,CAWSDPHRSTEAFF,TGTGCCTGGAGTGACCCCCATAGGAGCACTGAAGCTTTCTTT
TRBJ1-2,TRBV28,-,many,CASDQGFAYGYTF,TGTGCCAGCGACCAGGGATTCGCATATGGCTACACCTTC
TRBJ2-7,TRBV6-6,TRBD2,-,CASSYSFSSGRNSYEQYF,TGTGCCAGCAGTTACTCATTCTCTAGCGGGAGGAACTCCTACGAGCAGTACTTC
TRBJ2-7,TRBV6-2/TRBV6-3,-,-,CASSYSGPSYEQYF,TGTGCCAGCAGTTACTCGGGACCCTCCTACGAGCAGTACTTC
TRBJ2-1,TRBV2,TRBD1,many,CASGDSYYNEQFF,TGTGCCAGCGGGGACAGTTACTACAATGAGCAGTTCTTC
TRBJ2-7,TRBV30,-,few,CAWSATSFSLEQYF,TGTGCCTGGAGTGCGACATCGTTCTCACTAGAGCAGTACTTC
TRBJ2-1,TRBV27,TRBD2,few,CASRLTAGGYNEQFF,TGTGCCAGCAGACTCACAGCGGGAGGGTACAATGAGCAGTTCTTC
TRBJ1-1,TRBV11-2,-,many,CASSQRYEAFF,TGTGCCAGCAGCCAGAGGTATGAAGCTTTCTTT
TRBJ2-7,TRBV3-1,-,many,CASSQDWTGRYEQYF,TGTGCCAGCAGCCAAGATTGGACGGGGAGGTACGAGCAGTACTTC
TRBJ2-1,TRBV30,TRBD2,few,CAWSIPAGGDEQFF,TGTGCCTGGAGTATTCCAGCGGGAGGGGATGAGCAGTTCTTC
TRBJ2-1,TRBV12-3/TRBV12-4,TRBD2,few,CASTPLAGDHNEQFF,TGTGCCAGCACCCCGTTGGCGGGAGATCACAATGAGCAGTTCTTC
TRBJ1-3,TRBV28,TRBD1,many,CASSTWTGGRGNTIYF,TGTGCCAGCAGTACTTGGACAGGGGGAAGAGGAAACACCATATATTTT
TRBJ2-7,TRBV3-1,TRBD2,many,CASSPLTSGYEQYF,TGTGCCAGCAGCCCCTTGACTAGCGGCTACGAGCAGTACTTC
TRBJ2-1,TRBV18,TRBD1,few,CASSPDRGGGYNEQFF,TGTGCCAGCTCACCAGATAGAGGGGGCGGGTACAATGAGCAGTTCTTC
TRBJ2-7,TRBV7-3,TRBD2,-,CASSLGLTSVYEQYF,TGTGCCAGCAGCTTGGGGCTGACTAGCGTTTACGAGCAGTACTTC
TRBJ2-2,TRBV28,TRBD2,many,CASSLGLAGLNTGELFF,TGTGCCAGCAGCCTGGGACTAGCGGGGCTTAACACCGGGGAGCTGTTTTTT
TRBJ2-1,TRBV20-1,-,-,CSARDPGSGSDEQFF,TGCAGTGCTAGAGATCCCGGGAGTGGGAGCGATGAGCAGTTCTTC
TRBJ1-3,TRBV5-8,TRBD1,-,CASSLGTGVYRTSGNTIYF,TGTGCCAGCAGCCTAGGGACAGGGGTTTATCGGACCTCTGGAAACACCATATATTTT
TRBJ1-2,TRBV30,-,-,CAWSDALRVDYGYTF,TGTGCCTGGAGCGATGCCTTGAGGGTGGACTATGGCTACACCTTC
TRBJ1-2,TRBV28,TRBD1,many,CASSRDSDSSNYGYTF,TGTGCCAGCAGCAGGGACAGCGATTCATCTAACTATGGCTACACCTTC
TRBJ1-6,TRBV6-2/TRBV6-3,TRBD1,-,CASSYGTVSSPLHF,TGTGCCAGCAGTTACGGGACAGTGTCTTCACCCCTCCACTTT
TRBJ2-5,TRBV19,TRBD2,-,CANSKAGEETQYF,TGTGCCAATAGTAAGGCGGGAGAAGAGACCCAGTACTTC
TRBJ2-4,TRBV2,-,-,CASSELVAASTKNIQYF,TGTGCCAGCAGTGAACTGGTGGCAGCATCAACCAAAAACATTCAGTACTTC
TRBJ2-2,TRBV9,TRBD2,once,CASSGALTSGKGGGELFF,TGTGCCAGCAGCGGGGCCCTGACTAGCGGCAAAGGAGGCGGGGAGCTGTTTTTT
TRBJ2-1,TRBV27,-,-,CATSSGESYNEQFF,TGTGCCACCTCCAGCGGCGAATCCTACAATGAGCAGTTCTTC
TRBJ1-2,TRBV29-1,TRBD1,-,CSVRQGDYGYTF,TGCAGCGTGAGACAGGGAGACTATGGCTACACCTTC
TRBJ2-1,TRBV6-2/TRBV6-3,-,-,CASSYGGPLNEQFF,TGTGCCAGCAGTTACGGGGGCCCCCTGAATGAGCAGTTCTTC
TRBJ2-1,TRBV5-6,TRBD2,-,CASSLGLAGDIYEQFF,TGTGCCAGCAGCCTGGGACTAGCGGGAGATATCTATGAGCAGTTCTTC
TRBJ2-7,TRBV7-2,TRBD2,few,CASSPRSGRYEQYF,TGTGCCAGCAGCCCCCGTAGCGGGAGATACGAGCAGTACTTC
TRBJ2-2,TRBV4-3,-,-,CASSQVDRNTGELFF,TGCGCCAGCAGCCAAGTTGATAGGAACACCGGGGAGCTGTTTTTT
TRBJ2-7,TRBV6-1,TRBD2,-,CASSSRSGASGASYEQYF,TGTGCCAGCAGCTCCCGCTCGGGTGCTAGCGGGGCATCCTACGAGCAGTACTTC
TRBJ2-3,TRBV18,TRBD2,few,CASSPPGTSSQYF,TGTGCCAGCTCACCACCGGGGACTAGCTCGCAGTATTTT
TRBJ2-7,TRBV6-2/TRBV6-3,TRBD2,-,CASSYSSAGSYEQYF,TGTGCCAGCAGTTACTCTTCAGCGGGATCTTACGAGCAGTACTTC
TRBJ2-1,TRBV7-8,TRBD1,many,CASSLGDSEQFF,TGTGCCAGCAGCTTAGGGGACAGTGAGCAGTTCTTC
TRBJ2-2,TRBV5-6,TRBD1,-,CASSGVQGANTGELFF,TGTGCCAGCAGCGGTGTGCAGGGGGCAAACACCGGGGAGCTGTTTTTT
TRBJ1-1,TRBV5-1,-,many,CASSRGSMNTEAFF,TGCGCCAGCAGCCGGGGGAGCATGAACACTGAAGCTTTCTTT
TRBJ2-3,TRBV29-1,-,-,CSVSPSGDTQYF,TGCAGCGTTTCACCGTCGGGAGATACGCAGTATTTT
TRBJ1-5,TRBV4-1,-,few,CASSQEPRNQPQHF,TGCGCCAGCAGCCAAGAGCCCCGCAATCAGCCCCAGCATTTT
TRBJ1-4,TRBV14,TRBD1,few,CASSQGPDREEKLFF,TGTGCCAGCAGCCAAGGCCCAGACAGGGAAGAAAAACTGTTTTTT
TRBJ2-1,TRBV7-3,TRBD2,few,CASSLIAGDWYEQFF,TGTGCCAGCAGCTTAATAGCGGGGGATTGGTATGAGCAGTTCTTC
TRBJ2-3,TRBV7-2,-,few,CASSPSRLVETDTQYF,TGTGCCAGCAGCCCATCAAGACTGGTGGAGACAGATACGCAGTATTTT
TRBJ1-4,TRBV10-3,TRBD1,few,CATAGTGGPSNEKLFF,TGTGCCACGGCCGGGACAGGGGGCCCCAGTAATGAAAAACTGTTTTTT
TRBJ2-7,TRBV11-2,TRBD2,few,CASSGGTSIYEQYF,TGTGCCAGCTCGGGTGGGACTAGTATATACGAGCAGTACTTC
TRBJ2-4,TRBV30,-,-,CAWGRDGKNIQYF,TGTGCCTGGGGAAGGGACGGCAAAAACATTCAGTACTTC
TRBJ1-5,TRBV9,TRBD1,few,CASSTGQGLNQPQHF,TGTGCCAGCAGCACCGGACAGGGGCTAAATCAGCCCCAGCATTTT
TRBJ2-5,TRBV6-2/TRBV6-3,TRBD2,few,CASSGPGLAVGVTQYF,TGTGCCAGCAGTGGACCGGGACTAGCGGTGGGGGTGACCCAGTACTTC
TRBJ1-5,TRBV30,-,many,CAWSVVGPQPQHF,TGTGCCTGGAGTGTTGTTGGTCCTCAGCCCCAGCATTTT
TRBJ1-5,TRBV28,-,few,CASSQESNQPQHF,TGTGCCAGCAGTCAAGAGAGCAATCAGCCCCAGCATTTT
TRBJ2-5,TRBV10-3,-,few,CAIRGSPETQYF,TGTGCCATCAGGGGTAGCCCAGAGACCCAGTACTTC
TRBJ2-4,TRBV7-2,-,-,CASSLAEDGSMTKNIQYF,TGTGCCAGCAGCTTAGCAGAGGACGGGAGTATGACCAAAAACATTCAGTACTTC
TRBJ2-7,TRBV10-3,-,few,CAISEGLSYEQYF,TGTGCCATCAGTGAGGGACTATCCTACGAGCAGTACTTC